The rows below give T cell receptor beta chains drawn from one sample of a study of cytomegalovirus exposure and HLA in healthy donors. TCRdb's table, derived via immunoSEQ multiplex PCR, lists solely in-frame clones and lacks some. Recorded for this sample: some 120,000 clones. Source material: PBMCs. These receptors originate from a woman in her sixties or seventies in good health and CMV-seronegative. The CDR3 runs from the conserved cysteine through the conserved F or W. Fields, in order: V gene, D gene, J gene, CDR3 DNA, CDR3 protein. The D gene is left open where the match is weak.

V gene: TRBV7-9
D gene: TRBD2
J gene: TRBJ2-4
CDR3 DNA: TGTGCCAGCAGCCTAGGACCAGCGGGGGAACTAGCCAAAAACATTCAGTACTTC
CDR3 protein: CASSLGPAGELAKNIQYF

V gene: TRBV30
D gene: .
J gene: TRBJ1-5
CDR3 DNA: TGTGCCTGGAGTGCTAACGGGGAAACCCCCCAGCATTTT
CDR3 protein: CAWSANGETPQHF

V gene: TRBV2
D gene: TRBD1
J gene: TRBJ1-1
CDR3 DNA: TGTGCCAGCAGAACAGGGGGCAGCACTGAAGCTTTCTTT
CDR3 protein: CASRTGGSTEAFF

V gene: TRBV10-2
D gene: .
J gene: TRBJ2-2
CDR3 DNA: TGCGCCAGCAGTGAGACAGGGAGAGGGGACACCGGGGAGCTGTTTTTT
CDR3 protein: CASSETGRGDTGELFF

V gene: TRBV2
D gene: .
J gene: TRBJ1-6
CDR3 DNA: TGTGCCAGCAGTGAACCCGACAGAAATTCACCCCTCCACTTT
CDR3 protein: CASSEPDRNSPLHF

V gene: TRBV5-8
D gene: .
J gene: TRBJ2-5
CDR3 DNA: TGTGCCAGCAGCTCCCCGTGGACATATCAAGAGACCCAGTACTTC
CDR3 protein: CASSSPWTYQETQYF

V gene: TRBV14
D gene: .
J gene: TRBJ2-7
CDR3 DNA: TGTGCCAGCAGCCAAGGCCTTAGCTCCTACGAGCAGTACTTC
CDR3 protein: CASSQGLSSYEQYF

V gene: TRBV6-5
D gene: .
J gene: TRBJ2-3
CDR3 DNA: TGTGCCAGCACCCCAGCAGCTAGCGATACGCAGTATTTT
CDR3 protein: CASTPAASDTQYF

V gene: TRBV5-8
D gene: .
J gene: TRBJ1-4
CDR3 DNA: TGTGCCAGCAGCTTGCTTGAAAAACTGTTTTTT
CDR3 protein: CASSLLEKLFF

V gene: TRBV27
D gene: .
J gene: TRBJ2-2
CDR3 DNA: TGTGCCAGTTCTCAAGGGGGCACCGGGGAGCTGTTTTTT
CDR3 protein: CASSQGGTGELFF

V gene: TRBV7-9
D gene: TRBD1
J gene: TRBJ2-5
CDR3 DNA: TGTGCCAGCAGCCCCCAACAGGGGTGGAATCAAGAGACCCAGTACTTC
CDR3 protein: CASSPQQGWNQETQYF